This TCR beta chain is from a study of radiotherapy plus CTLA-4 blockade in lung cancer. Study results and limitations: The best predictor of response was reported to be early blood T cell clone dynamics, with interferon-beta. In blood, after radiotherapy plus ipilimumab, tumor-derived TCR clones expanded.

As regards this clone: Its antigen is not identified.

The CDR3 is 13 residues long. V was shortened by 6 bases and J by 3 bases, with 11 bases between the two germline ends. CDR1 and CDR2 from the germline V gene are MNHEY and SMNVEV (reference sequence). The method was immunoSEQ multiplex PCR; TCRdb's version includes in-frame clones alone and lacks a portion of them. The repertoire consists of around 99,000 clones, with 88% occurring once and the leading ten covering roughly 4.9%. The chain carries TRBV27 and TRBJ2-5; possible D gene TRBD1, 6 bases. The receptor was isolated from a human donor with non-small cell lung cancer that progressed on radiotherapy plus ipilimumab. This specimen was peripheral blood, taken from a patient treated with radiotherapy plus ipilimumab. As DNA, the CDR3 is TGTGCCAGCAGACGGACAGTTAAAGAGACCCAGTACTTC. The encoded protein is CASRRTVKETQYF.